One sample yielded the 16 T cell receptor beta chains listed below, sequenced in a study of shared clonotypes between healthy human individuals. This table comes from immunoSEQ multiplex PCR, and its TCRdb copy is limited to in-frame clones, with some not included. The data show some 2,000,000 clones, 95% seen once. The sample consisted of naive CD4+ T cells sorted from blood. Subset noted: CD45RA+ positively selected. These receptors all stem from a man between 18 and 29 years old in good health.

V is TRBV19 and J is TRBJ2-5; 8 bases agree with TRBD2. From germline, CDR1 is LNHDA and CDR2 SQIVND (reference sequence). This CDR3 region has 17 residues. Trimming took 1 base from V and 3 from J; bases not matched to a gene: 10. The CDR3 loop is CASSIGGTSGYKETQYF. CDR3 sequence (DNA): TGTGCCAGTAGTATAGGAGGAACTAGCGGCTATAAAGAGACCCAGTACTTC. The entire variable domain, with the rest obtained from reference TRBV19 and TRBJ2-5, is as follows: DGGITQSPKYLFRKEGQNVTLSCEQNLNHDAMYWYRQDPGQGLRLIYYSQIVNDFQKGDIAEGYSVSREKKESFPLTVTSAQKNPTAFYLCASSIGGTSGYKETQYFGPGTRLLVL.

V gene TRBV15 combines with J gene TRBJ2-7, with TRBD1 identical over 8 bases. The CDR3 totals 15 residues. Germline CDR1 is LNHNV and CDR2 is YYDKDF (reference sequence). Trimming at V came to 4 bases and at J to 10 bases, leaving 15 bases not matched to a gene. In DNA form, the CDR3 reads TGTGCCACCAGCAACCCCCAGGGGGCGGTTTCCCTCCAGTACTTC. Amino acid sequence: CATSNPQGAVSLQYF.

The J gene is TRBJ1-2, the V gene TRBV5-4; TRBD1 aligns across 12 bases. V trimming: 2 bases; J trimming: 7 bases; junction bases outside the gene matches: 9. This CDR3 is 16 amino acids long. Germline loops: CDR1 SGHNT, CDR2 YYREEE (reference sequence). The CDR3 DNA follows: TGTGCCAGCAGCTTCCCCGGGACAGGGGGCGTGAGTGGCTACACCTTC. This translates into CASSFPGTGGVSGYTF.

A note on this clone: This sample also contains other DNA sequences that code for the same CDR3. The chain employs TRBV5-4 and TRBJ1-4; the D is unclear. From germline, CDR1 is SGHNT and CDR2 YYREEE (reference sequence). This CDR3 contains 15 residues. V lost 0 bases, J lost 1 base, and 7 bases lay in between. CDR3 region: CASSLEVGTNEKLFF. The CDR3 bases are TGTGCCAGCAGCTTGGAAGTGGGAACTAATGAAAAACTGTTTTTT.

J is TRBJ1-5 and V is TRBV11-2; 9 bases align to TRBD1. Germline-derived CDR1 and CDR2 are SGHAT and FQNNGV. This CDR3 is 17 amino acids long. The ends lost 0 bases at V and 3 bases at J; junction bases unmatched: 6. CDR3 nucleotides: TGTGCCAGCAGCTTAGATCGGGGGACAGGGATCAATCAGCCCCAGCATTTT. Encoded protein: CASSLDRGTGINQPQHF.

This chain uses TRBV5-4 with TRBJ2-2; 8 bases fit TRBD2. Germline V gene lookup returns CDR1 SGHNT and CDR2 YYREEE (reference sequence). Trimming cost V 1 base and J 6 bases; bases outside gene matches: 5. This CDR3 is built from 15 residues. The CDR3 sequence: CASSLRSGGPGELFF. The CDR3, as DNA: TGTGCCAGCAGCTTGAGATCGGGAGGGCCCGGGGAGCTGTTTTTT.

The V call is TRBV4-1, the J call TRBJ2-3, with TRBD2 matching 7 bases. Trimming removed 2 bases from V and 0 bases from J; junction bases left unmatched: 8. The germline V gene encodes CDR1 MGHRA and CDR2 YSYEKL. CDR3 length: 17 amino acids. The CDR3 bases are TGCGCCAGCAGCCAACAGATAGCGGGTCCAAGCACAGATACGCAGTATTTT. This translates into CASSQQIAGPSTDTQYF.

The V and J genes are TRBV30 and TRBJ1-3, with D tentatively TRBD1 (5 bases). The germline V and J ends were trimmed by 3 bases and 4 bases, with 19 bases remaining between them. In germline, CDR1 is GTSNPN, CDR2 SVGIG (reference sequence). CDR3 length: 16 residues. In DNA, the CDR3 is TGTGCCTGGAGCAGGGAGATAAGCGGGGTGGGAAACACCATATATTTT. As protein: CAWSREISGVGNTIYF.

The chain joins TRBV5-1 to TRBJ2-1; 9 bases agree with TRBD2. The germline V gene has CDR1 SGHRS and CDR2 YFSETQ. The V gene end was trimmed by 0 bases and the J gene end by 8 bases; junction bases not matched to a gene: 12. The CDR3 has 17 residues. CDR3 loop: CASSLGGSSGATDEQFF. The CDR3 DNA follows: TGCGCCAGCAGCTTGGGGGGATCTAGCGGGGCTACCGATGAGCAGTTCTTC.

The V and J genes are TRBV5-8 and TRBJ2-7; 11 positions match TRBD1. Losses at the gene ends were 2 bases for V and 5 bases for J; bases not matched to a gene: 9. The CDR3 runs to 16 residues. Germline V CDR1 and CDR2: SGHTS, YDEGEE. The DNA for the CDR3 is TGTGCCAGCAGCTTTGGAGGGACAGGGGGAGTCCACGAGCAGTACTTC. The encoded protein is CASSFGGTGGVHEQYF. Supplemented by reference TRBV5-8 and TRBJ2-7, the full variable domain reads EAGVTQSPTHLIKTRGQQATLRCSPISGHTSVYWYQQALGLGLQFLLWYDEGEERNRGNFPPRFSGRQFPNYSSELNVNALELEDSALYLCASSFGGTGGVHEQYFGPGTRLTVT.

The chain uses TRBV19 and TRBJ1-3; D is unresolved. V was trimmed by 2 bases and J by 0 bases, leaving 5 bases between them. Germline-derived CDR1 and CDR2 are LNHDA and SQIVND (reference sequence). This CDR3 region has 14 residues. CDR3 DNA sequence: TGTGCCAGTAGTATATCGTACTCTGGAAACACCATATATTTT. This codes for CASSISYSGNTIYF. The variable domain in full, completed from reference TRBV19 and TRBJ1-3, reads DGGITQSPKYLFRKEGQNVTLSCEQNLNHDAMYWYRQDPGQGLRLIYYSQIVNDFQKGDIAEGYSVSREKKESFPLTVTSAQKNPTAFYLCASSISYSGNTIYFGEGSWLTVV.

The V gene is TRBV28, the J gene TRBJ1-2, with 7 positions matching TRBD1. Per the germline V gene, CDR1 is MDHEN and CDR2 is SYDVKM. The CDR3 is made up of 15 amino acids. The V and J ends lost 6 bases and 8 bases, in that order; junction bases with no gene match: 15. CDR3 in DNA: TGTGCCAGCAGACCCATTGGGACAGCCGAAGGGGGCTACACCTTC. Translating gives CASRPIGTAEGGYTF.

The CDR3 coding sequence is TGTGCCAGCAGCCAAGTCGCCAGTTGGGGATATAATTCACCCCTCCACTTT. As protein: CASSQVASWGYNSPLHF. This chain joins TRBV14 and TRBJ1-6; no clear D. CDR3 size: 17 residues. The V end was cut by 1 base, the J end by 4 bases, with 14 bases between. Germline CDR1 SGHDN, CDR2 FVKESK.

The V call is TRBV5-1, the J call TRBJ2-1, with 10 positions matching TRBD2. Germline V lookup: CDR1 SGHRS, CDR2 YFSETQ. Losses at the gene ends were 0 bases for V and 5 bases for J; bases not matched to a gene: 2. This CDR3 comprises 15 residues. The CDR3, as DNA: TGCGCCAGCAGCTTGGCTAGCGGGGGAAACAATGAGCAGTTCTTC. This gives the protein CASSLASGGNNEQFF.

Points on this clone: The sample has other DNA sequences that encode this CDR3 too. This chain joins TRBV10-3 and TRBJ1-1, with D tentatively TRBD1 (5 bases). V was cut by 0 bases and J by 5 bases, with 10 bases left in between. The CDR3 totals 14 residues. Germline V gene data show CDR1 as ENHRY and CDR2 as SYGVKD. The CDR3 DNA follows: TGTGCCATCAGTGAGTCGGCTGGGGGAACTGAAGCTTTCTTT. Protein sequence: CAISESAGGTEAFF.

The V gene is TRBV21-1, the J gene TRBJ1-6. TRBV21-1 is marked as a pseudogene. This CDR3 is built from 19 residues. This CDR3 reads CASSKNAIPSQTYNSPLHF. The CDR3 DNA sequence: TGTGCCAGCAGCAAAAACGCTATCCCGTCGCAGACGTATAATTCACCCCTCCACTTT.